Shown below are 8 T cell receptor beta chains from a single sample sequenced in a study of T cell responses to AZD1222 COVID-19 vaccine. Generated by immunoSEQ multiplex PCR, the TCRdb table keeps only in-frame clones and is missing some. Altogether 200,000 to 250,000 clones are present, roughly 91% being singletons, with the ten largest covering approximately 1%. The starting material was peripheral blood, obtained on day 0 of MenACWY control vaccination. These receptors all stem from an adult in good health.

The CDR3 sequence is CASSEREHQPQHF. The CDR3 bases are TGTGCCAGCAGTGAAAGGGAACATCAGCCCCAGCATTTT. The chain employs TRBV6-1 and TRBJ1-5; D is undetermined. V lost 2 bases and J lost 5, with 7 bases in between. In germline, CDR1 is MNHNS, CDR2 SASEGT. This CDR3 spans 13 amino acids.

The V call is TRBV5-4, the J call TRBJ2-7; D ambiguous. The germline CDR1 and CDR2 sequences are SGHNT and YYREEE (reference sequence). V lost 0 bases and J 3 bases, leaving 16 bases between the germline ends. The CDR3 contains 16 residues. CDR3 coding DNA: TGTGCCAGCAGCTTGGCCGGTCCTCTCCATGGCTACGAGCAGTACTTC. The encoded protein is CASSLAGPLHGYEQYF.

The rearrangement links TRBV9 to TRBJ1-3; D is uncertain. CDR3 size: 14 residues. Germline V gives CDR1 SGDLS, CDR2 YYNGEE. V lost 1 base and J lost 0, with 5 bases in between. The CDR3 loop is CASSVKSSGNTIYF. The DNA for the CDR3 is TGTGCCAGCAGCGTAAAGAGCTCTGGAAACACCATATATTTT.

The rearrangement links TRBV6-5 to TRBJ1-1, with 9 bases matching TRBD1. With V trimmed by 6 bases and J by 6 bases, 11 bases remained unmatched. This CDR3 is built from 15 residues. Per the germline V gene, CDR1 is MNHEY and CDR2 is SVGAGI. The CDR3 sequence is CASRQNRGLGAEAFF. The CDR3 DNA sequence: TGTGCCAGCAGGCAGAACAGGGGGCTTGGCGCTGAAGCTTTCTTT.

The rearrangement uses TRBV7-2 and TRBJ2-2; TRBD1 aligns across 9 bases. The CDR3 sequence is 17 residues long. V dropped 1 base and J dropped 4; count of bases not matched to a gene: 7. Germline assignment: CDR1 SGHTA and CDR2 FQGNSA. The CDR3 DNA follows: TGTGCCAGCAGCTTAGTGCCCGGGACAGGGAGCACCGGGGAGCTGTTTTTT. As protein: CASSLVPGTGSTGELFF.

The sample holds one count of this clone. The chain recombines TRBV10-3 with TRBJ2-1, with 9 bases lining up with TRBD1. Germline V gives CDR1 ENHRY, CDR2 SYGVKD. V gave up 7 bases and J gave up 6 bases; unmatched junction bases: 7. This CDR3 comprises 14 residues. CDR3 bases: TGTGCCATCAATCCGGGACAGGGTACCAATGAGCAGTTCTTC. Translation: CAINPGQGTNEQFF.

This chain joins TRBV18 and TRBJ2-4, with a possible D match to TRBD1 (6 bases). Looked up from germline, CDR1 is KGHSH and CDR2 is LQKENI. The CDR3 has 16 residues. Between the trimmed V and J ends, which lost 2 bases and 0 bases, there was a span of 11 bases. The CDR3 sequence is CASSPVGALAKNIQYF. CDR3 nucleotides: TGTGCCAGCTCACCAGTGGGGGCCCTAGCCAAAAACATTCAGTACTTC. Variable domain in full (rest from reference TRBV18 and TRBJ2-4): NAGVMQNPRHLVRRRGQEARLRCSPMKGHSHVYWYRQLPEEGLKFMVYLQKENIIDESGMPKERFSAEFPKEGPSILRIQQVVRGDSAAYFCASSPVGALAKNIQYFGAGTRLSVL.

The chain combines TRBV6-5 with TRBJ1-1, with 7 bases that match TRBD1. Germline values: CDR1 MNHEY, CDR2 SVGAGI. Germline trimming cut 6 bases from V and 0 bases from J; bases unmatched to any gene: 4. The CDR3 is made up of 14 amino acids. The CDR3 loop reads CASSKDRVNTEAFF. In nucleotides, the CDR3 is TGTGCCAGCAGCAAAGACAGGGTGAACACTGAAGCTTTCTTT.